The present T cell receptor beta chain was sequenced within a study of blood T cell repertoires in COVID-19. Across the whole study: Donors in the United States, Italy and Spain gave samples during acute or convalescent COVID-19. Sources were T cells, B-cell-depleted T cells, or PBMCs; the material itself was cDNA or gDNA.

The CDR3 extends over 16 amino acids. Germline V lookup: CDR1 SGHDT, CDR2 YYEEEE. The J segment lost 9 bases and the V segment lost 4 bases, leaving 14 bases of the junction unmatched. As handled by the study authors: Reference gene primer amplification gave nucleated cell count estimates. Measured with immunoSEQ multiplex PCR; TCRdb has only the in-frame clones, and not every one. D and trimming come from the DNA, and the V and J calls and clone size come from that table. This sample has 250,000 to 350,000 clones; 70% to 90% occur once, and the top ten carry around 13%. The receptor's source is a woman aged 60-75 years with acute or convalescent COVID-19. V usage is TRBV5-6 and J usage is TRBJ2-1, with 9 bases matching TRBD1. Sequenced material: peripheral blood. CDR3 loop: CASSPTTGGEIREQFF. The CDR3 nucleotides are TGTGCCAGCAGCCCTACTACAGGGGGCGAGATTCGTGAGCAGTTCTTC.